Sequencing of this T cell receptor beta chain was carried out in a study of blood T cell repertoires in COVID-19. In the study overall: Researchers got acute and convalescent COVID-19 samples from the United States, Italy and Spain. Nucleic acid was either cDNA or gDNA, and it came from T cells, B-cell-depleted T cells, or PBMCs.

Source study methods: Nucleated cell counts were estimated from reference gene primer amplification. Generated by immunoSEQ multiplex PCR, the TCRdb table keeps only in-frame clones and is missing some. The DNA was the basis for D and trimming; V, J and clone size are from that table. Found here are around 230,000 clones, 82% of them singletons; the top ten hold roughly 12%. The germline gives CDR1 MNHNS, CDR2 SASEGT. Germline trimming cut 0 bases from V and 6 bases from J; bases unmatched to any gene: 4. This CDR3 is built from 14 residues. This clone was seen a few times. V is TRBV6-1 and J is TRBJ1-1; 7 nucleotides match TRBD1. The source material was peripheral blood. The sequence was collected from a woman aged 60-70 years with active or convalescent COVID-19. The CDR3 here is CASSEAPDRAEAFF. The CDR3 region has the DNA TGTGCCAGCAGTGAAGCACCCGACAGGGCTGAAGCTTTCTTT.